This T cell receptor beta chain stems from a study of spatial heterogeneity in lung cancer. The overall study: Beta-chain sequences consistently outnumbered alpha-chain sequences in detection.

The V and J ends lost 5 bases and 0 bases, in that order; junction bases with no gene match: 8. The CDR3 is made up of 16 amino acids. The time point is: sample taken at primary tumor resection. Samples were donated by 72 untreated early-stage non-small cell lung cancer patients. Researchers sequenced whole RNA taken from tumor, nontumor lung or frozen PBMC without sorting. Study findings and constraints: The study found that expanded intratumoral alpha and beta TCR counts tracked tumor mutation counts.

This clonotype counts as medium-sized. The antigen remains undetermined. Each CDR3 protein gets one entry after TCRdb re-called the 5' RACE reads with MiXCR. The sample carries over 8,500 distinct CDR3 sequences, about 5.5% recorded once. This sequence originates from a male donor with early-stage non-small cell lung cancer. The specimen comprised lung tumor tissue, sampled at surgery. The chain recombines TRBV12-3 or TRBV12-4 with TRBJ2-3, with TRBD2 matching 7 bases. In DNA, the CDR3 is TGTGCCAGCAGTCAACCGCTAGCGGATAGCACAGATACGCAGTATTTT. Protein product: CASSQPLADSTDTQYF.